The T cell receptor (beta chain) described here comes from a study of cytomegalovirus exposure and HLA in healthy donors. Study information: One earlier analysis, a look at approximately 180 million T cells, found roughly 110 million unique TCR beta sequences.

On this clone: The antigen remains unidentified.

Researchers ran the PCR with 60 Vbeta and 13 Jbeta primers. Measured with immunoSEQ multiplex PCR; TCRdb has only the in-frame clones, and not every one. The sample lists fewer than 200,000 clones, roughly 80% seen once, with 1.5% to 2% in the top ten. Broader study findings: Later analysis associated a missense DCLRE1C variant with TCR beta V- and J-gene trimming. Later work associated roughly 17,000 TCR beta sequences with HLA alleles at 0.05 false discovery rate.

The CDR3 runs to 15 residues. The V segment lost 8 bases and the J segment 4 bases; nucleotides outside the gene matches: 8. Per germline, CDR1 LNHDA and CDR2 SQIVND (reference sequence). The source is a woman under 30 in good health and CMV-seronegative. The sample taken for sequencing was PBMCs. V and J are TRBV19 and TRBJ2-1; TRBD2 matches at 10 bases. CDR3 coding DNA: TGTGCCAGTGCCGGAGCGGGAGGGTCTTACAATGAGCAGTTCTTC. It encodes CASAGAGGSYNEQFF.